Listed below are T cell receptor beta chains from one sample, sequenced in a study of shared clonotypes between healthy human individuals. Data came from immunoSEQ multiplex PCR; TCRdb stores just in-frame clones and leaves some out. This sample has 400,000 to 600,000 clones, with roughly 77% found just once. Input material: PBMCs. The receptors come from a woman aged 35 to 49 in good health. Some clones in this sample may be carry-over from other donors' samples. Both conserved end residues are part of each CDR3. A D gene is named only where the DNA matches it firmly. Rows may omit the clone size; those that give it use once, few, many or a size class.

clone_size: .; d_call: .; j_call: TRBJ1-2; v_call: TRBV2; cdr3_aa: CASSFGGNYGYTF; cdr3_nt: TGTGCCAGCAGTTTTGGGGGGAACTATGGCTACACCTTC
clone_size: .; d_call: .; j_call: TRBJ2-6; v_call: TRBV19; cdr3_aa: CASSDGTGANVLTF; cdr3_nt: TGTGCCAGCTCGGACGGGACCGGGGCCAACGTCCTGACTTTC
clone_size: .; d_call: .; j_call: TRBJ1-1; v_call: TRBV5-1; cdr3_aa: CASSLQLNTEAFF; cdr3_nt: TGCGCCAGCAGCTTACAGCTGAACACTGAAGCTTTCTTT
clone_size: .; d_call: TRBD1; j_call: TRBJ1-5; v_call: TRBV7-9; cdr3_aa: CASSGTGTGVQPQHF; cdr3_nt: TGTGCCAGCAGCGGAACCGGGACAGGGGTCCAGCCCCAGCATTTT
clone_size: once; d_call: .; j_call: TRBJ2-5; v_call: TRBV10-3; cdr3_aa: CAISDTTGETQYF; cdr3_nt: TGTGCCATCAGTGACACGACGGGAGAGACCCAGTACTTC
clone_size: .; d_call: .; j_call: TRBJ1-6; v_call: TRBV30; cdr3_aa: CAWRVQPSFAETYNSPLHF; cdr3_nt: TGTGCCTGGAGGGTCCAACCCTCTTTCGCCGAGACCTATAATTCACCCCTCCACTTT
clone_size: .; d_call: TRBD2; j_call: TRBJ2-7; v_call: TRBV5-1; cdr3_aa: CASSLEGTSGAYEQYF; cdr3_nt: TGCGCCAGCAGCTTGGAGGGGACTAGCGGGGCCTACGAGCAGTACTTC
clone_size: .; d_call: .; j_call: TRBJ1-5; v_call: TRBV10-3; cdr3_aa: CAISGGEGSNQPQHF; cdr3_nt: TGTGCCATCAGTGGGGGGGAGGGGTCCAATCAGCCCCAGCATTTT
clone_size: .; d_call: .; j_call: TRBJ2-5; v_call: TRBV5-1; cdr3_aa: CASSLNTGSEETQYF; cdr3_nt: TGCGCCAGCAGCTTGAATACAGGGTCTGAGGAGACCCAGTACTTC
clone_size: .; d_call: .; j_call: TRBJ1-3; v_call: TRBV5-1; cdr3_aa: CASSLVPAGNTIYF; cdr3_nt: TGCGCCAGCAGCTTGGTCCCCGCGGGAAACACCATATATTTT
clone_size: .; d_call: .; j_call: TRBJ2-5; v_call: TRBV23-1; cdr3_aa: CPQIRGGRDQETQYF; cdr3_nt: TGCCCTCAGATTCGAGGGGGAAGGGATCAAGAGACCCAGTACTTC
clone_size: .; d_call: .; j_call: TRBJ2-5; v_call: TRBV5-6; cdr3_aa: CASGRVQETQYF; cdr3_nt: TGTGCCAGCGGTAGGGTACAAGAGACCCAGTACTTC
clone_size: .; d_call: .; j_call: TRBJ1-5; v_call: TRBV21-1; cdr3_aa: CASSKRGQGSDGRPYQPQHF; cdr3_nt: TGTGCCAGCAGCAAAAGGGGACAGGGCTCAGATGGGCGACCCTATCAGCCCCAGCATTTT
clone_size: .; d_call: .; j_call: TRBJ1-2; v_call: TRBV19; cdr3_aa: CASTTENYGYTF; cdr3_nt: TGTGCCAGTACAACAGAAAACTATGGCTACACCTTC
clone_size: few; d_call: TRBD2; j_call: TRBJ2-3; v_call: TRBV7-2; cdr3_aa: CASSQRGAEGTSTDTQYF; cdr3_nt: TGTGCCAGCAGCCAGCGGGGCGCGGAGGGGACTAGCACAGATACGCAGTATTTT
clone_size: .; d_call: TRBD2; j_call: TRBJ2-5; v_call: TRBV5-8; cdr3_aa: CASSLEAGPLGQTQYF; cdr3_nt: TGTGCCAGCAGCTTGGAAGCGGGGCCCCTGGGTCAGACCCAGTACTTC
clone_size: .; d_call: .; j_call: TRBJ2-2; v_call: TRBV7-2; cdr3_aa: CASSLVMAAGELFF; cdr3_nt: TGTGCCAGCAGCTTAGTGATGGCGGCCGGGGAGCTGTTTTTT
clone_size: .; d_call: TRBD1; j_call: TRBJ2-3; v_call: TRBV7-6; cdr3_aa: CASSSYQGDDSDTQYF; cdr3_nt: TGTGCCAGCAGCTCCTACCAGGGGGACGATTCAGATACGCAGTATTTT
clone_size: once; d_call: TRBD1; j_call: TRBJ1-2; v_call: TRBV28; cdr3_aa: CASSSLGTAVDTF; cdr3_nt: TGTGCCAGCAGTTCTCTCGGGACAGCCGTCGACACCTTC
clone_size: .; d_call: TRBD1; j_call: TRBJ2-7; v_call: TRBV6-4; cdr3_aa: CASSFQTGVDEQYF; cdr3_nt: TGTGCCAGCAGCTTCCAAACAGGGGTCGACGAGCAGTACTTC
clone_size: few; d_call: .; j_call: TRBJ2-3; v_call: TRBV7-2; cdr3_aa: CASSLDTGGSTDTQYF; cdr3_nt: TGTGCCAGCAGCTTAGATACAGGAGGGAGCACAGATACGCAGTATTTT
clone_size: .; d_call: .; j_call: TRBJ1-2; v_call: TRBV30; cdr3_aa: CAWSVSAGLGGYTF; cdr3_nt: TGTGCCTGGAGTGTATCGGCGGGGCTGGGAGGCTACACCTTC
clone_size: .; d_call: TRBD2; j_call: TRBJ2-1; v_call: TRBV6-5; cdr3_aa: CASSYAGTSVLDEQFF; cdr3_nt: TGTGCCAGCAGTTATGCCGGGACTAGCGTATTAGATGAGCAGTTCTTC
clone_size: .; d_call: .; j_call: TRBJ2-7; v_call: TRBV6-6; cdr3_aa: CASSYGDPYEQYF; cdr3_nt: TGTGCCAGCAGTTATGGGGATCCCTACGAGCAGTACTTC
clone_size: few; d_call: .; j_call: TRBJ1-4; v_call: TRBV2; cdr3_aa: CATQTSTNEKLFF; cdr3_nt: TGTGCCACCCAGACAAGTACTAATGAAAAACTGTTTTTT
clone_size: .; d_call: TRBD2; j_call: TRBJ2-3; v_call: TRBV5-4; cdr3_aa: CASSWGLAGGPGDTQYF; cdr3_nt: TGTGCCAGCAGCTGGGGACTAGCGGGAGGGCCTGGAGATACGCAGTATTTT
clone_size: few; d_call: .; j_call: TRBJ2-7; v_call: TRBV4-2; cdr3_aa: CASSLRDRASYEQYF; cdr3_nt: TGTGCCAGCAGCCTCCGAGACAGAGCCTCCTACGAGCAGTACTTC
clone_size: .; d_call: .; j_call: TRBJ1-3; v_call: TRBV7-3; cdr3_aa: CASSRQLDDTIYF; cdr3_nt: TGTGCCAGCAGCCGACAGTTGGATGACACCATATATTTT
clone_size: .; d_call: TRBD2; j_call: TRBJ2-5; v_call: TRBV6-5; cdr3_aa: CASSSVAGRGRETQYF; cdr3_nt: TGTGCCAGCAGTTCCGTAGCGGGTCGGGGCCGAGAGACCCAGTACTTC
clone_size: .; d_call: TRBD1; j_call: TRBJ1-2; v_call: TRBV29-1; cdr3_aa: CSVGDRAEGYTF; cdr3_nt: TGCAGCGTTGGGGACAGGGCTGAGGGCTACACCTTC
clone_size: .; d_call: TRBD1; j_call: TRBJ2-7; v_call: TRBV7-2; cdr3_aa: CASSLGDSREYF; cdr3_nt: TGTGCCAGCAGCTTAGGGGACAGTAGGGAGTACTTC
clone_size: .; d_call: .; j_call: TRBJ2-5; v_call: TRBV7-9; cdr3_aa: CASSLAGTGLETQYF; cdr3_nt: TGTGCCAGCAGCTTAGCGGGGACGGGCCTAGAGACCCAGTACTTC
clone_size: once; d_call: .; j_call: TRBJ2-2; v_call: TRBV7-9; cdr3_aa: CASSLLRAGTGELFF; cdr3_nt: TGTGCCAGCAGCTTACTCAGGGCAGGCACCGGGGAGCTGTTTTTT
clone_size: once; d_call: TRBD1; j_call: TRBJ2-7; v_call: TRBV7-2; cdr3_aa: CASSFTSGTGYPYEQYF; cdr3_nt: TGTGCCAGCAGCTTTACATCCGGGACAGGGTACCCCTACGAGCAGTACTTC
clone_size: .; d_call: .; j_call: TRBJ2-1; v_call: TRBV7-3; cdr3_aa: CASSLDSGAYNEQFF; cdr3_nt: TGTGCCAGCAGCTTGGACAGCGGAGCGTACAATGAGCAGTTCTTC
clone_size: .; d_call: TRBD2; j_call: TRBJ2-1; v_call: TRBV7-6; cdr3_aa: CASSRRTSGAYNEQFF; cdr3_nt: TGTGCCAGCAGCCGAAGAACTAGCGGGGCCTACAATGAGCAGTTCTTC
clone_size: .; d_call: TRBD1; j_call: TRBJ1-1; v_call: TRBV10-2; cdr3_aa: CASSESLGQVMNTEAFF; cdr3_nt: TGCGCCAGCAGTGAGTCTCTAGGACAGGTTATGAACACTGAAGCTTTCTTT
clone_size: .; d_call: .; j_call: TRBJ2-5; v_call: TRBV7-2; cdr3_aa: CASSLIRGGETQYF; cdr3_nt: TGTGCCAGCAGCTTAATAAGGGGCGGGGAGACCCAGTACTTC
clone_size: .; d_call: .; j_call: TRBJ1-1; v_call: TRBV7-9; cdr3_aa: CASSRQSGGTEAFF; cdr3_nt: TGTGCCAGCAGCAGACAGTCCGGGGGCACTGAAGCTTTCTTT
clone_size: .; d_call: .; j_call: TRBJ2-7; v_call: TRBV11-3; cdr3_aa: CASNLLVASEEQYF; cdr3_nt: TGTGCCAGCAACCTCTTGGTAGCTAGCGAAGAGCAGTACTTC
clone_size: .; d_call: TRBD2; j_call: TRBJ2-1; v_call: TRBV5-1; cdr3_aa: CASSGSSGSANEQFF; cdr3_nt: TGCGCCAGCAGCGGTTCTAGCGGGAGCGCCAATGAGCAGTTCTTC
clone_size: .; d_call: .; j_call: TRBJ2-3; v_call: TRBV6-4; cdr3_aa: CASSDSGIDTQYF; cdr3_nt: TGTGCCAGCAGTGACTCGGGAATAGATACGCAGTATTTT
clone_size: .; d_call: TRBD1; j_call: TRBJ2-1; v_call: TRBV2; cdr3_aa: CASSEFGTGYNEQFF; cdr3_nt: TGTGCCAGCAGTGAATTCGGGACAGGGTATAATGAGCAGTTCTTC
clone_size: .; d_call: .; j_call: TRBJ2-7; v_call: TRBV4-2; cdr3_aa: CASSQDLAASYEQYF; cdr3_nt: TGTGCCAGCAGCCAAGATTTAGCGGCTTCCTACGAGCAGTACTTC
clone_size: .; d_call: TRBD1; j_call: TRBJ2-6; v_call: TRBV14; cdr3_aa: CASSQEGGRGANVLTF; cdr3_nt: TGTGCCAGCAGCCAAGAAGGGGGCCGTGGGGCCAACGTCCTGACTTTC
clone_size: .; d_call: .; j_call: TRBJ2-5; v_call: TRBV5-6; cdr3_aa: CASSLIQETQYF; cdr3_nt: TGTGCCAGCAGCCTAATCCAAGAGACCCAGTACTTC
clone_size: .; d_call: .; j_call: TRBJ2-7; v_call: TRBV19; cdr3_aa: CASSVRGSSYEQYF; cdr3_nt: TGTGCCAGTAGTGTTCGGGGAAGCTCCTACGAGCAGTACTTC
clone_size: once; d_call: TRBD2; j_call: TRBJ2-5; v_call: TRBV30; cdr3_aa: CAWSVASGRGTQYF; cdr3_nt: TGTGCCTGGAGTGTGGCTAGCGGGAGAGGGACCCAGTACTTC
clone_size: .; d_call: .; j_call: TRBJ1-1; v_call: TRBV28; cdr3_aa: CASSSLGGGMGTEAFF; cdr3_nt: TGTGCCAGCAGTTCGTTAGGAGGGGGTATGGGGACTGAAGCTTTCTTT
clone_size: .; d_call: .; j_call: TRBJ2-5; v_call: TRBV4-2; cdr3_aa: CASSQGGADPTKETQYF; cdr3_nt: TGTGCCAGCAGCCAAGGGGGGGCGGACCCCACTAAAGAGACCCAGTACTTC
clone_size: .; d_call: TRBD2; j_call: TRBJ2-1; v_call: TRBV5-1; cdr3_aa: CASSSSTGTNKGEQFF; cdr3_nt: TGCGCCAGCAGCTCCTCCACCGGGACTAACAAGGGTGAGCAGTTCTTC
clone_size: .; d_call: TRBD1; j_call: TRBJ1-1; v_call: TRBV28; cdr3_aa: CASSTPGQGGIGEAFF; cdr3_nt: TGTGCCAGCAGTACCCCTGGACAGGGTGGTATCGGTGAAGCTTTCTTT
clone_size: .; d_call: TRBD1; j_call: TRBJ1-1; v_call: TRBV27; cdr3_aa: CASTKGAGRNTEAFF; cdr3_nt: TGTGCCAGCACCAAGGGGGCAGGGAGGAACACTGAAGCTTTCTTT
clone_size: .; d_call: TRBD2; j_call: TRBJ2-3; v_call: TRBV29-1; cdr3_aa: CSVGTSGSTDTQYF; cdr3_nt: TGCAGCGTTGGGACTAGCGGGAGCACAGATACGCAGTATTTT
clone_size: .; d_call: TRBD2; j_call: TRBJ2-2; v_call: TRBV4-3; cdr3_aa: CASSQGLAGERTGELFF; cdr3_nt: TGCGCCAGCAGCCAAGGACTAGCGGGAGAACGCACCGGGGAGCTGTTTTTT